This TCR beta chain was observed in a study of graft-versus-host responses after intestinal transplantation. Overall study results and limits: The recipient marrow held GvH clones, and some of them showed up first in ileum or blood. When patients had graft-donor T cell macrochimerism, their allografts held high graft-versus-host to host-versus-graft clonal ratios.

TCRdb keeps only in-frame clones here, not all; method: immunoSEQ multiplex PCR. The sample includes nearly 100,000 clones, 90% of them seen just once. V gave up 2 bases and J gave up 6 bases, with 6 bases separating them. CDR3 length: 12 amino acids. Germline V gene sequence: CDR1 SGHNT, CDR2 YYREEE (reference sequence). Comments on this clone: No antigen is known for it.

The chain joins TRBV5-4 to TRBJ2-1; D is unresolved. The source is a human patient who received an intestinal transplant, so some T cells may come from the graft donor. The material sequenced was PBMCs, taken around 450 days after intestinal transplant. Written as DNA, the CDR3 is TGTGCCAGCAGCTTTAGTGTCAATGAGCAGTTCTTC. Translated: CASSFSVNEQFF.